The sequence of this T cell receptor beta chain was determined in a study of T cell clonality in common variable immunodeficiency. This clone was detected ten times or more. The protocol was immunoSEQ multiplex PCR, while the TCRdb copy is restricted to in-frame clones and leaves out a portion. Sampling found around 45,000 clones, none seen once. The clonotype originates from a person aged 18 to 75 in good health. Sequencing was carried out using peripheral blood mononuclear cells.

The sequenced part of the CDR3 DNA is TGCGCCAGCAGCCAAAGGACAGGGAGGGGAGAGACC. Protein product: CASSQRTGRGET. The full CDR3 reads CASSQRTGRGETQYF. The V and J genes are TRBV4-1 and TRBJ2-5; D perhaps matches TRBD1 (8 bases). The read ends 3 residues early relative to the CDR3; the germline J gene fills the gap. The germline V gene encodes CDR1 MGHRA and CDR2 YSYEKL. CDR3 length equals 15 residues. Trimming took 2 bases from V and 4 from J, leaving 14 bases between them.